A selection of T cell receptor beta chains follows, all from one sample in a study of blood T cells in healthy people across ages. MiXCR, run by TCRdb on the 5' RACE reads, gives a single entry per CDR3 protein. This table holds more than 900,000 distinct CDR3 sequences, 25% to 30% found once. The same specimen was also included in a second study, on T cells of mothers and their children.

Source material: blood. The receptor source for this set is a woman aged 35 to 49 in good health. The CDR3 runs from the conserved cysteine through the conserved F or W. D genes are given only for firm matches. The listing skips clone size in some rows; elsewhere it reads once, few, many or a size class.

size	J	V	D	DNA	CDR3
.	TRBJ1-1	TRBV12-3/TRBV12-4	.	TGTGCCAACAGTTTAGTAAGGAGAACCTTAACCTACACTGAAGCTTTCTTT	CANSLVRRTLTYTEAFF
.	TRBJ2-1	TRBV5-1	.	TGCGCCAGCAGTTTAACAGGTTTTGATGAGCAGTTCTTC	CASSLTGFDEQFF
.	TRBJ2-5	TRBV9	.	TGTGCCAGCACCGTCAACCCCGGGGTCCAAGAGACCCAGTACTTC	CASTVNPGVQETQYF
.	TRBJ2-7	TRBV15	.	TGTGCCACCAGCAGAGATGGGCGCGAGCAGTACTTT	CATSRDGREQYF
.	TRBJ2-1	TRBV5-1	.	TGCGCCGGCAGCGGCGCCGGGACAACTAATGAGCAGTTCTTC	CAGSGAGTTNEQFF
few	TRBJ1-5	TRBV20-1	.	TGCAGTGCCCTGCGGGGGATCAGCAATCAGCCCCAGCATTTT	CSALRGISNQPQHF
.	TRBJ2-1	TRBV4-1	TRBD2	TGCGCCAGCAGCCATGTTACTAGCGGGGCCTACAATGAGCAGTTCTTC	CASSHVTSGAYNEQFF
.	TRBJ2-1	TRBV7-2	TRBD2	TGTGCCAGCAGCTTCGCCGGGACTAGCGGGGGGCCCTCCTACAATGAGCAGTTCTTC	CASSFAGTSGGPSYNEQFF
few	TRBJ1-1	TRBV28	TRBD1	TGTGCCAGCAGTTCAACCTACAGGGGGGACACTGAAGCTTTCTTT	CASSSTYRGDTEAFF
once	TRBJ1-5	TRBV30	TRBD1	TGTGCCTGGAGCGGTGGGACAGGGGGGCATGGGCCCCAGCATTTT	CAWSGGTGGHGPQHF
few	TRBJ1-1	TRBV5-6	.	TGTGCCAGCAGCTGGGGGACGGGGAACACTGGAGCTTTCTTT	CASSWGTGNTGAFF
once	TRBJ2-3	TRBV28	.	TGTGCCAGCAGTTTACCCGGTCGTACGCAGTATTTT	CASSLPGRTQYF
once	TRBJ2-4	TRBV11-2	TRBD1	TGTGCCAGCAGCATCAGACAGGGGACCCTAGCCAAAAACATTCAGTACTTC	CASSIRQGTLAKNIQYF
.	TRBJ2-7	TRBV7-9	.	TGTGCCAGCAGCTTCGAGGGGTCGGGCGAGCAGTACTTC	CASSFEGSGEQYF
many	TRBJ2-5	TRBV5-5	.	TGTGCCAGCAGCTTTCCGTCCGGGGGCGTGGGTGGAGAGACCCAGTACTTC	CASSFPSGGVGGETQYF
many	TRBJ2-6	TRBV20-1	.	TGCAGTGCTAGCTACGGTGGTGAGGGAACCTCTGGGGCCAACGTCCTGACTTTC	CSASYGGEGTSGANVLTF
many	TRBJ2-3	TRBV29-1	.	TGCAGCGTTATCACCGGGACGAGCACAGATACGCAGTATTTT	CSVITGTSTDTQYF
.	TRBJ2-7	TRBV7-2	.	TGTGCCAGCAGCTTAGCACTTTACAATGAGCAGTACTTC	CASSLALYNEQYF
.	TRBJ1-1	TRBV4-1	.	TGCGCCAGCAGCCAAGTTGGACTGAACACTGAAGCTTTCTTT	CASSQVGLNTEAFF
many	TRBJ2-7	TRBV7-2	TRBD1	TGTGCCAGCAGCTTCCTGGGGACAGGGGGTAACGAGCAGTACTTC	CASSFLGTGGNEQYF
.	TRBJ1-1	TRBV5-1	.	TGCGCCAGCAGCTTTAGGGAGTCGAACACTGAAGCTTTCTTT	CASSFRESNTEAFF
few	TRBJ2-7	TRBV5-1	.	TGCGCCAGCAGCTTGGTAGGGGAGTACTACAATGAGCAGTACTTC	CASSLVGEYYNEQYF
.	TRBJ2-4	TRBV7-2	.	TGTGCCAGCAGCTTCTACCTTTACAATGAGCAGTACTTC	CASSFYLYNEQYF
many	TRBJ1-4	TRBV11-2	.	TGTGCCAGCAGCTTAGAGATCAGTAAACTGTTTTTT	CASSLEISKLFF
many	TRBJ1-5	TRBV4-1	.	TGCGCCAGCAGCCAGGAGGACACTAGCAATCAGCCCCAGCATTTT	CASSQEDTSNQPQHF
.	TRBJ2-3	TRBV4-1	.	TGCGCCATCAGCCACTTCCTGCGGGACAGAAGACAAGATACGCAGTATTTT	CAISHFLRDRRQDTQYF
many	TRBJ2-7	TRBV28	.	TGTGCCAGCAGCTTCTATAGGTACGAGCAGTACTTC	CASSFYRYEQYF
many	TRBJ2-5	TRBV20-1	TRBD2	TGCAGTGCCCCGGTCTCTAGCGGGGGGGTGGGAGAGACCCAGTACTTC	CSAPVSSGGVGETQYF
many	TRBJ2-7	TRBV24-1	TRBD1	TGTGCCACCAGTGAACGAGGACAGGTCTACGAGCAGTACTTC	CATSERGQVYEQYF
once	TRBJ2-3	TRBV28	.	TGTGCCAGCAGCGCTAGCGACCGCACAGATACGCAGTATTTT	CASSASDRTDTQYF
few	TRBJ2-7	TRBV27	.	TGTGCCAGCAGTCCCAGGACAGCCGACCTTTCTAATCCAACCGGCTACGAGCAGTACTTC	CASSPRTADLSNPTGYEQYF
.	TRBJ2-7	TRBV7-6	TRBD1	TGTGTCAGCAGCTTAGGTTCCGGGACAGGGGAGGTCGAGCAGTACTTC	CVSSLGSGTGEVEQYF
many	TRBJ1-2	TRBV12-3/TRBV12-4	.	TGTGCCAGCAGCCCCCCGGGGGGAGGCTACACCTTC	CASSPPGGGYTF
many	TRBJ2-1	TRBV24-1	TRBD1	TGTGCCACCAGTGATTTCACAGGACAGGGTGGCCATGAGCAGTTCTTC	CATSDFTGQGGHEQFF
.	TRBJ1-1	TRBV7-2	.	TGTGCCAGCAGATACGGACAGCTGAACACTGAAGCTTTCTTT	CASRYGQLNTEAFF
.	TRBJ2-4	TRBV15	TRBD1	TGTGTCACCAGCAGAGACCCCGGGACAGAGAGTTTGGGGGAGCAGTACTTC	CVTSRDPGTESLGEQYF
.	TRBJ1-1	TRBV30	.	TGTGCCTGCACAATAGGTATTGTTATGAACACTGAAGCTTTCTTT	CACTIGIVMNTEAFF
few	TRBJ2-7	TRBV7-2	TRBD1	TGTGCCAGCAAAACAGGGGTCTACGAGCAGTACTTC	CASKTGVYEQYF
.	TRBJ2-5	TRBV3-1	.	TGTGCCAGCAGCCCTCGCACGTTAGGGGGGCTTCGGACCCAGTACTTC	CASSPRTLGGLRTQYF
.	TRBJ1-5	TRBV7-2	.	TGTGCCAGCAGCTTAGAACAGGGAGAGACCCAGCATTTT	CASSLEQGETQHF
many	TRBJ2-7	TRBV27	.	TGTGCCAGCAGTTTATGGGGGACACCAAGCTCCTACGAGCAGTACTTC	CASSLWGTPSSYEQYF
.	TRBJ2-4	TRBV20-1	TRBD1	TGCAGTGCTAGAGGCCAGGGGGAAAACATTCAGTACTTC	CSARGQGENIQYF
many	TRBJ2-5	TRBV18	.	TGTGCCAGCTCACCCAACCAAGAGACCCAGTACTTC	CASSPNQETQYF
few	TRBJ1-1	TRBV7-6	.	TGTGCCAGCAGCTTAGATGGGCAGAGAGGCACTGAAGCTTTCTTT	CASSLDGQRGTEAFF
.	TRBJ2-1	TRBV29-1	.	TGCAGCGTAGAGAGGGGGGTGGTGTACAATGAGCAGTTCTTC	CSVERGVVYNEQFF
.	TRBJ2-3	TRBV7-2	.	TGTGCCAGCAGCTTAACCTCCGGAGATATGCAGTATTTT	CASSLTSGDMQYF
few	TRBJ1-4	TRBV3-1	.	TGTGCCAGCAGCCAAGGTAGACAGAAGGTTAATGAAAAACTGTTTTTT	CASSQGRQKVNEKLFF
.	TRBJ2-4	TRBV20-1	.	TGCAGTGCTAGGGTGACAGGCAGAGGGCGGGAAAACATTCAGTACTTC	CSARVTGRGRENIQYF